These T cell receptor beta chains were read from a single sample in a study of blood T cell repertoires in COVID-19. Method: immunoSEQ multiplex PCR; TCRdb's copy keeps in-frame clones and lacks some. The repertoire has about 350,000 clones, 88% of them found once; the top ten carry 0.85% to 1.3%. Material: PBMCs or T cells enriched from blood (not recorded which). The origin of the receptors is a woman aged 25 to 45 who had been exposed to COVID-19. CDR3s include the opening cysteine and the closing phenylalanine or tryptophan. Fields, in order: D gene, V gene, clone size, J gene, CDR3 protein, CDR3 DNA. The D gene is left open where the match is weak. A clone size is listed for some rows: how often the clone was seen (once, few, many), or a class if it is expanded.

D gene: NA; V gene: TRBV7-9; clone size: NA; J gene: TRBJ2-1; CDR3 protein: CASSLGLSGGGNEQFF; CDR3 DNA: TGTGCCAGCAGCTTAGGGTTGAGCGGAGGTGGGAATGAGCAGTTCTTC
D gene: NA; V gene: TRBV5-4; clone size: NA; J gene: TRBJ1-1; CDR3 protein: CASSLDPGDTEAFF; CDR3 DNA: TGTGCCAGCAGCTTGGACCCCGGGGACACTGAAGCTTTCTTT
D gene: NA; V gene: TRBV6-5; clone size: NA; J gene: TRBJ1-2; CDR3 protein: CAINRAGAEGYTF; CDR3 DNA: TGTGCCATCAACAGGGCAGGGGCGGAAGGCTACACCTTC
D gene: NA; V gene: TRBV19; clone size: few; J gene: TRBJ1-2; CDR3 protein: CATSENEYGYTF; CDR3 DNA: TGTGCCACAAGCGAAAACGAATATGGCTACACCTTC
D gene: NA; V gene: TRBV6-4; clone size: NA; J gene: TRBJ2-3; CDR3 protein: CATRAESFTDTQYF; CDR3 DNA: TGTGCCACCAGAGCGGAAAGCTTCACAGATACGCAGTATTTT
D gene: TRBD1; V gene: TRBV30; clone size: NA; J gene: TRBJ1-1; CDR3 protein: CAWGTGGTEAFF; CDR3 DNA: TGTGCCTGGGGGACAGGGGGAACTGAAGCTTTCTTT
D gene: TRBD1; V gene: TRBV9; clone size: NA; J gene: TRBJ2-6; CDR3 protein: CASSHGTGGSGANVLTF; CDR3 DNA: TGTGCCAGCAGCCACGGGACAGGGGGTAGTGGGGCCAACGTCCTGACTTTC
D gene: NA; V gene: TRBV5-4; clone size: NA; J gene: TRBJ1-2; CDR3 protein: CASSLAGGGYGYTF; CDR3 DNA: TGTGCCAGCAGCTTGGCCGGGGGTGGTTATGGCTACACCTTC
D gene: NA; V gene: TRBV5-4; clone size: NA; J gene: TRBJ2-3; CDR3 protein: CASSLSARPDTQYF; CDR3 DNA: TGTGCCAGCAGCTTGTCGGCTAGACCAGATACGCAGTATTTT
D gene: TRBD1; V gene: TRBV23-1; clone size: NA; J gene: TRBJ2-7; CDR3 protein: CASSQKTGTRGEQYF; CDR3 DNA: TGCGCCAGCAGTCAAAAGACAGGGACCAGGGGGGAGCAGTACTTC
D gene: NA; V gene: TRBV27; clone size: NA; J gene: TRBJ1-6; CDR3 protein: CASSFYRENSPLHF; CDR3 DNA: TGTGCCAGCAGTTTTTACAGAGAAAATTCACCCCTCCACTTT
D gene: NA; V gene: TRBV27; clone size: few; J gene: TRBJ2-7; CDR3 protein: CASSLIPARVGGWGNEQYF; CDR3 DNA: TGTGCCAGCAGTTTAATACCCGCCCGGGTAGGGGGATGGGGAAACGAGCAGTACTTC
D gene: TRBD1; V gene: TRBV24-1; clone size: NA; J gene: TRBJ2-3; CDR3 protein: CATSDPRDRGLDTQYF; CDR3 DNA: TGTGCCACCAGTGATCCCCGGGACAGGGGGTTGGATACGCAGTATTTT
D gene: TRBD1; V gene: TRBV4-1; clone size: NA; J gene: TRBJ1-1; CDR3 protein: CASSQVWTGGNTEAFF; CDR3 DNA: TGCGCCAGCAGCCAAGTTTGGACAGGGGGGAACACTGAAGCTTTCTTT
D gene: TRBD1; V gene: TRBV27; clone size: NA; J gene: TRBJ2-1; CDR3 protein: CASSRQGVGNEQFF; CDR3 DNA: TGTGCCAGCAGTAGACAGGGAGTGGGGAATGAGCAGTTCTTC
D gene: TRBD2; V gene: TRBV11-2; clone size: NA; J gene: TRBJ2-7; CDR3 protein: CASSNQGLAGGRYYEQYF; CDR3 DNA: TGTGCCAGCAGCAACCAGGGACTAGCGGGAGGGCGTTACTACGAGCAGTACTTC
D gene: TRBD1; V gene: TRBV7-9; clone size: once; J gene: TRBJ1-1; CDR3 protein: CASSEGQGEAFF; CDR3 DNA: TGTGCCAGCAGCGAGGGACAGGGGGAAGCTTTCTTT
D gene: NA; V gene: TRBV18; clone size: NA; J gene: TRBJ1-1; CDR3 protein: CASSPRTQTTGFLEAFF; CDR3 DNA: TGTGCCAGCTCACCAAGAACCCAAACCACAGGGTTCCTTGAAGCTTTCTTT
D gene: TRBD2; V gene: TRBV29-1; clone size: NA; J gene: TRBJ2-1; CDR3 protein: CSVEASGRVYSYNEQFF; CDR3 DNA: TGCAGCGTTGAGGCTAGCGGGAGGGTCTACTCCTACAATGAGCAGTTCTTC
D gene: NA; V gene: TRBV15; clone size: NA; J gene: TRBJ1-4; CDR3 protein: CATSREALSGEKLFF; CDR3 DNA: TGTGCCACCAGCAGAGAAGCCCTTTCTGGTGAAAAACTGTTTTTT
D gene: TRBD2; V gene: TRBV28; clone size: NA; J gene: TRBJ2-7; CDR3 protein: CASSPGREVHEQYF; CDR3 DNA: TGTGCCAGCAGCCCGGGGCGGGAGGTCCACGAGCAGTACTTC
D gene: TRBD1; V gene: TRBV6-5; clone size: NA; J gene: TRBJ1-1; CDR3 protein: CASSPLPGQGEAFF; CDR3 DNA: TGTGCCAGCAGTCCATTACCGGGACAGGGGGAAGCTTTCTTT
D gene: NA; V gene: TRBV10-3; clone size: NA; J gene: TRBJ1-1; CDR3 protein: CAIRHRPQDTEAFF; CDR3 DNA: TGTGCCATCCGCCATAGACCCCAGGACACTGAAGCTTTCTTT
D gene: TRBD2; V gene: TRBV6-4; clone size: NA; J gene: TRBJ2-1; CDR3 protein: CASSRVAGGNEQFF; CDR3 DNA: TGTGCCAGCAGTCGGGTAGCGGGCGGGAATGAGCAGTTCTTC
D gene: NA; V gene: TRBV7-8; clone size: NA; J gene: TRBJ2-5; CDR3 protein: CASPPPSGGETQYF; CDR3 DNA: TGTGCCAGTCCCCCGCCCAGCGGCGGAGAGACCCAGTACTTC
D gene: NA; V gene: TRBV6-1; clone size: NA; J gene: TRBJ1-6; CDR3 protein: CASSERRVGGLVNSPLHF; CDR3 DNA: TGTGCCAGCAGTGAACGGAGGGTAGGAGGGCTTGTTAATTCACCCCTCCACTTT
D gene: TRBD2; V gene: TRBV4-1; clone size: NA; J gene: TRBJ2-7; CDR3 protein: CASSQGGLARAISYEQYF; CDR3 DNA: TGCGCCAGCAGCCAAGGGGGACTAGCGAGAGCGATATCCTACGAGCAGTACTTC
D gene: TRBD1; V gene: TRBV5-8; clone size: NA; J gene: TRBJ1-4; CDR3 protein: CASSLDRGTEKLFF; CDR3 DNA: TGTGCCAGCAGCTTGGACAGGGGGACTGAAAAACTGTTTTTT
D gene: NA; V gene: TRBV27; clone size: NA; J gene: TRBJ2-3; CDR3 protein: CASSFGAGLKYF; CDR3 DNA: TGTGCCAGCAGTTTTGGGGCGGGGTTAAAGTATTTT
D gene: TRBD2; V gene: TRBV5-6; clone size: NA; J gene: TRBJ2-5; CDR3 protein: CASSTGTSGGIQETQYF; CDR3 DNA: TGTGCCAGCAGCACCGGGACTAGCGGGGGAATACAAGAGACCCAGTACTTC
D gene: TRBD1; V gene: TRBV5-1; clone size: NA; J gene: TRBJ2-7; CDR3 protein: CASSSAGGQQYF; CDR3 DNA: TGCGCCAGCAGCTCGGCAGGGGGCCAGCAGTACTTC
D gene: TRBD1; V gene: TRBV4-1; clone size: NA; J gene: TRBJ1-1; CDR3 protein: CASSQAGGHLNTEAFF; CDR3 DNA: TGCGCCAGCAGCCAAGCAGGGGGCCACTTGAACACTGAAGCTTTCTTT
D gene: NA; V gene: TRBV11-1; clone size: NA; J gene: TRBJ2-1; CDR3 protein: CASSPRWGRRNNEQFF; CDR3 DNA: TGTGCCAGCAGCCCTCGCTGGGGGCGGAGAAACAATGAGCAGTTCTTC